Sequencing of this TCR beta chain was carried out in a study of shared clonotypes between healthy human individuals (TCRdb year 2020). At the level of the whole study: The cohort included three men and a couple of women between 18 and 49 years of age. For each donor, CD4 naive and CD4 memory were each run on three plates, CD8 naive on two plates, and CD8 memory on one plate. To estimate repertoire size and how much clonotype sharing occurs between individuals, the study deeply sequenced the blood TCR repertoires of several healthy adults. Different laboratories and diverse techniques were used to prepare libraries and sequence TCR repertoires, to increase sequencing depth and limit assay-specific biases. Each donor's leukapheresis produced roughly between roughly 0.85 and 10 billion PBMCs. Study-wide conclusions, independent of this receptor: About 4.5% of naive CD4, 3.5% of naive CD8, roughly 2.5% of memory CD4, and about 0.4% of memory CD8 clonotypes were shared across several donors. Rarefaction of sorted-subset datasets indicated incomplete sequencing despite the large sequencing depth. Compared with non-shared clonotypes, the clonotypes found in all four sorted-subset donors had higher generation probabilities. Sampling was restricted to blood, and TCR repertoires in tissues likely differ from the TCR repertoires found in blood. Based on pairwise subsampling, the degree of clonotype sharing among donors was expected to be affected by sequencing depth. Estimated clonotype richness was generally larger for naive than for memory subsets. The genetic and exposure-history diversity represented was limited by the small number of donors.

Using the deep immunoSEQ assay, TCR CDR3 regions were amplified from genomic DNA by multiplex PCR. Extracted genomic DNA from each cell subset was spread evenly across all wells of several immunoSEQ 96-well plates, with each plate serving as a replicate. For sorted subsets, each replicate PCR was loaded with roughly 0.2 ug genomic DNA, equivalent to 30,000 or so T cell genomes. Purified libraries were quantified with a Qubit 3.0 fluorometer, sized on a Bioanalyzer 2100, and re-quantified with the KAPA Library Quantification kit. A separate single-read 150-cycle Illumina NextSeq 550 flow cell was used to sequence each immunoSEQ 96-well plate. In the paper's pipeline: The immunoSEQ output contained only junctional sequences without quality scores, so filtering could not match that applied to full-length reads. To assign V/J genes and CDR3, sequences were annotated using PyIR, a Python wrapper for IgBLAST v1.9, with IMGT germline references. Reads were removed for weak V/J assignments (E-value above 1e-6), missing CDR3, stop codons, out-of-frame junctions, or ambiguous translated residues. V3J clonotypes were defined as sequences sharing an identical inferred V gene, J gene, and CDR3 amino acid sequence. The percentage overlap between two repertoires was calculated by dividing the number of shared unique clonotypes by the size of the smaller repertoire. Richness of each repertoire was evaluated using RTK rarefaction, the Chao1 estimator, and Recon v2.1 estimates of unobserved clonotypes. Generation probabilities were computed with OLGA for all TCRbeta clonotypes obtained by the gDNA method from four donors. TCRdb stores this immuneACCESS table with in-frame sequences only. Part of the clones is absent; in the studies checked, under half of the shortfall reflects unresolved V genes, and no reason is known for the rest. The D gene and trimming were derived from the DNA, and the V and J assignments and clone size from that table. Counted in this sample were over a million clones; around three quarters of them appeared once. The ten largest clones represent around 0.47% of the sample.

The CDR3 contains 17 residues, cysteine and phenylalanine counted. The only DNA kept is the CDR3, 51 bases in frame from the first base. Via the germline V gene, CDR1 is MDHEN and CDR2 SYDVKM. Here V drops 4 bases and J drops 5 bases, and the junction holds 8 bases not matched to any gene. As concerns this clone: The antigen it recognizes is unknown. No base qualities exist here, and no much larger clone lies one base off it.

Donors were healthy HIV-negative adults with no recently reported acute infections or vaccinations. Every donor was a Caucasian adult living in Nashville, Tennessee, USA. Magnetic negative selection was used to enrich CD4+ T cells, after which naive cells were positively selected on CD45RA and the negative fraction became the memory subset. Blood was obtained by leukapheresis, after which PBMCs were separated by Ficoll-Histopaque density gradient centrifugation and cryopreserved in liquid nitrogen vapor phase. Purity and quantity of every magnetically sorted T cell population were checked by analytical flow cytometry. Genomic DNA was isolated from each sorted fraction and quantified by UV absorbance on a Nanodrop 2000c.

The TCR comes from a man between 18 and 29 years old in good health. Some clones in this sample may be carry-over from other donors' samples. This chain is built from TRBV28 and TRBJ2-2, with TRBD2 matching 12 junction bases. The sequencing input was memory CD4+ T cells from PBMCs. The sample's cell subset or site label is to be understood as: CD45RA-negative fraction. The CDR3 protein sequence reads: CASSSPSGTSGTGELFF. The DNA sequence is given as TGTGCCAGCAGTTCCCCGTCCGGGACTAGCGGGACCGGGGAGCTGTTTTTT.